These 4 T cell receptor beta chains were sequenced from one sample in a study of blood T cell repertoires in COVID-19. The table came from immunoSEQ multiplex PCR; TCRdb's copy has only in-frame clones and leaves some out. In the table there are fewer than 300,000 clones, more than 65% of which are singletons. Sequenced material: peripheral blood. These receptors all stem from a woman aged 18-30 years with acute or convalescent COVID-19.

This sequence joins TRBV7-2 and TRBJ2-1; TRBD2 matches 12 bases. This CDR3 contains 19 residues. The junction had 9 bases not matched to a gene; V was cut back by 1 base and J by 2 bases. The germline gives CDR1 SGHTA, CDR2 FQGNSA. CDR3 loop: CASSLGGLASGRAYNEQFF. In DNA form, the CDR3 reads TGTGCCAGCAGCTTAGGGGGTTTGGCTAGCGGGAGGGCCTACAATGAGCAGTTCTTC.

This chain joins TRBV6-5 and TRBJ2-4, with D tentatively TRBD2 (6 bases). Germline V gene data show CDR1 as MNHEY and CDR2 as SVGAGI. The CDR3 has 14 amino acids. Trimming stripped 2 bases from V and 8 bases from J, with 13 bases between. DNA for the CDR3: TGTGCCAGCAGTTACCGAGAGCGGGTTGACATTCAGTACTTC. The encoded protein is CASSYRERVDIQYF.

This clone was observed a handful of times. The V call is TRBV28, the J call TRBJ1-5; possibly TRBD1 for D (6 bases). The germline V gene has CDR1 MDHEN and CDR2 SYDVKM. V dropped 7 bases and J dropped 0 bases, with 16 bases sitting between them. There are 16 residues in the CDR3. The DNA of the CDR3 is TGTGCCAGCACCATGACGACAGGAAATAGCAATCAGCCCCAGCATTTT. The encoded protein is CASTMTTGNSNQPQHF.

V gene TRBV5-6 combines with J gene TRBJ2-7; 8 positions agree with TRBD1. The CDR3 runs to 16 residues. The J segment lost 3 bases and the V segment lost 0 bases, leaving 8 bases of the junction unmatched. Per the germline V gene, CDR1 is SGHDT and CDR2 is YYEEEE. Here the CDR3 DNA reads TGTGCCAGCAGCTTGGGACAGGGGCTTTTGAACTACGAGCAGTACTTC. Translated, it gives CASSLGQGLLNYEQYF.